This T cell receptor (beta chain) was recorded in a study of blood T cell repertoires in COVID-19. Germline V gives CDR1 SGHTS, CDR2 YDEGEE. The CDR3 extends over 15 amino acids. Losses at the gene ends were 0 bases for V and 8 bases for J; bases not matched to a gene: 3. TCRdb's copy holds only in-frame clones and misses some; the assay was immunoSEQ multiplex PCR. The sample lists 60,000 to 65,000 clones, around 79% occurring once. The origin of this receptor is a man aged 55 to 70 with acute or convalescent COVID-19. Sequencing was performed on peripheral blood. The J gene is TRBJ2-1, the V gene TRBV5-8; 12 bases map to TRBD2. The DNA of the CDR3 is TGTGCCAGCAGCTTGGGATCTAGCGGGAGGGATGAGCAGTTCTTC. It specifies CASSLGSSGRDEQFF.